This T cell receptor (beta chain) was documented in a study of response to subunit inactivated influenza vaccine. TCRdb reprocessed the RT-PCR reads with MiXCR, giving one entry per CDR3 protein. The sample has about 190,000 distinct CDR3 sequences, roughly 14% seen once; the top ten hold about 28%. Study observations and caveats: It was suggested by the authors that few new T cells are recruited by each seasonal influenza vaccination.

This clonotype was seen only a few times. The antigen is unknown. This CDR3 has 15 amino acids. Germline CDR1 reads SEHNR; CDR2 reads FQNEAQ (reference sequence). With 7 bases removed from V and 0 bases from J, the gap between germline ends came to 14 bases. Sequences were derived from CD8+ T cells sorted from PBMCs, sampled roughly 5 days after vaccination. This chain connects TRBV7-9 to TRBJ2-3; the D gene is possibly TRBD2 (7 bases). The sequence was collected from a man in his forties or fifties who received an inactivated influenza vaccine. As DNA, the CDR3 is TGTGCCAGCATCCAAGGGGGAGGGAGCACAGATACGCAGTATTTT. This translates into CASIQGGGSTDTQYF.